This T cell receptor beta chain was sequenced in a study of blood T cell repertoires in COVID-19 (dated by TCRdb to the early 2020s). Some background on the complete study: The collaborator samples originated in the United States, Italy and Spain and spanned the acute and convalescent phases of COVID-19. The repertoires were released in a freely available public database intended as a resource for research on the immune response to SARS-CoV-2. Subjects who had been exposed to COVID-19, were actively infected with it, or had recovered from it provided the deeply sampled blood TCRbeta repertoires that made up the dataset. The material from the prospective study consisted of cDNA or gDNA derived from T cells, B-cell-depleted T cells, or PBMCs. Where HLA class I and class II types were available, the types were taken from metadata supplied by the sample provider, not from assay-based typing. The sample metadata nearly always contained a de-identified subject ID, COVID-19 status, age in years and sex. The samples were drawn from the first 160 participants of the ongoing ImmuneRACE study and from 950 to 1,500 subjects provided by 6 global collaborators. The investigation overall reported the following: How much clinical and demographic metadata was included differed by source and by participant, and the metadata was provided uncurated.

At one collaborating source in Seattle, patients were enrolled during active infection and were followed longitudinally through the course of disease. Each collaborating institution followed its own protocols to collect whole blood in K2EDTA tubes. For TCRbeta analysis, collaborators shipped samples as frozen whole blood, isolated PBMCs, or DNA extracted from either of those sample types. This clone was counted between two and nine times. It lacks a known antigen. No base quality information exists; no much larger clone differs at one position. V is cut by 5 bases and J by 4 bases, and the space between the germline ends is 8 bases. The CDR3 spans 12 residues, from the cysteine through the phenylalanine. Left in the record is the CDR3 DNA by itself, 36 bases read in frame from the first base. The germline V gene yields SNHLY for CDR1 and FYNNEI for CDR2. TCRbeta CDR3 regions were amplified from genomic DNA by means of the immunoSEQ Assay, a bias-controlled multiplex PCR. In the paper's pipeline: The number of nucleated cells in each sample was estimated from the amplification of reference gene primers within the assay. To quantify the absolute abundance of each unique TCRbeta CDR3 rearrangement, sequence reads were collapsed and filtered. For each sample, productive Simpson clonality was calculated as the square root of Simpson's diversity index over productive rearrangements. What TCRdb holds here is the immuneACCESS table cut down to in-frame rearrangements. Part of the clones is not present; checked against another copy, under half of the missing clones reflect an unresolved V gene, and the others are unexplained. D and trimming were read from the DNA, whereas the V and J calls and clone size are those reported in that table. The sample records around 260,000 clones, 70% to 85% of which are singletons. The top ten hold about 1% of the sample.

The sequenced sample was peripheral blood. The chain links TRBV2 with TRBJ1-1; the D gene cannot be resolved reliably. This receptor was obtained from a human donor with COVID-19, enrolled during active disease. The donor label of this sample is uncertain. The CDR3 corresponds to CASSLLVTEAFF. At the DNA level, the sequence is TGTGCCAGCAGTCTACTCGTCACTGAAGCTTTCTTT.